These 14 T cell receptor beta chains originate from one sample sequenced in a study of blood T cell repertoires in COVID-19. Assay: immunoSEQ multiplex PCR; the TCRdb copy retains only in-frame clones and omits some. In the table there are 150,000 to 200,000 clones, approximately 90% of which are singletons. Material: peripheral blood. The origin of the receptors is a human donor in a cohort sampled during active COVID-19.

The V call is TRBV7-8, the J call TRBJ1-2, with TRBD1 matching over 9 bases. The germline V gene has CDR1 SGHVS and CDR2 FQNEAQ. J lost 8 bases, V lost 2 bases, and 12 bases had no gene match. This CDR3 is 16 amino acids long. CDR3 sequence (DNA): TGTGCCAGCAGCTTAACTCCGGGACAGGGCCTCTACGGCTACACCTTC. Translation: CASSLTPGQGLYGYTF.

The CDR3 DNA follows: TGTGCCAGCAGTTACCCGGGTACCGGGGAGCTGTTTTTT. This gives the protein CASSYPGTGELFF. The chain is built from TRBV6-2 or TRBV6-3 and TRBJ2-2; D not resolved. Germline V lookup: CDR1 MNHEY, CDR2 SVGEGT. V was trimmed by 2 bases and J by 5 bases, leaving 6 bases between them. The CDR3 is 13 amino acids.

The chain is built from TRBV6-5 and TRBJ2-3, with TRBD2 matching 10 bases. Germline CDR1 reads MNHEY; CDR2 reads SVGAGI. Trimming at V came to 0 bases and at J to 6 bases, leaving 6 bases not matched to a gene. CDR3 length: 16 residues. The CDR3 loop is CASSYSASGGLDTQYF. CDR3 nucleotide sequence: TGTGCCAGCAGTTACTCCGCTAGCGGGGGCCTGGATACGCAGTATTTT.

Remarks on this clone: Other DNA sequences in this sample translate to the same CDR3. The chain combines TRBV5-1 with TRBJ2-1, with TRBD2 as a possible D gene (6 bases). V lost 0 bases and J 3 bases, leaving 10 bases between the germline ends. Germline lookup yields CDR1 SGHRS and CDR2 YFSETQ. CDR3 length equals 15 residues. The CDR3 DNA reads as TGCGCCAGCAGCTTGGCTCCAGCGGGCTACAATGAGCAGTTCTTC. Its protein product is CASSLAPAGYNEQFF.

Comment on this clone: The same CDR3 can be traced to other DNA sequences in this sample. The V gene is TRBV5-1, the J gene TRBJ2-7, with 7 bases identical to TRBD1. CDR3 length: 15 amino acids. The germline V gene has CDR1 SGHRS and CDR2 YFSETQ. With 0 bases clipped from V and 2 bases from J, the junction kept 5 bases outside the gene matches. The CDR3 bases are TGCGCCAGCAGCTTGGGGGCAGGGGGTCCCTACGAGCAGTACTTC. It codes for CASSLGAGGPYEQYF.

This chain uses TRBV5-1 with TRBJ2-2, with 8 bases fitting TRBD2. The V segment lost 4 bases and the J segment 0 bases; nucleotides outside the gene matches: 5. This CDR3 has 16 residues. Germline V gene data show CDR1 as SGHRS and CDR2 as YFSETQ. CDR3 amino acids: CASSQSGGSNTGELFF. CDR3 DNA sequence: TGCGCCAGCAGCCAAAGCGGGGGTTCGAACACCGGGGAGCTGTTTTTT.

This clone was observed once. This chain joins TRBV5-5 and TRBJ2-3; 13 nucleotides match TRBD2. Germline lookup yields CDR1 SGHKS and CDR2 YYEKEE (reference sequence). The CDR3 totals 15 residues. V lost 2 bases and J lost 6; bases outside the gene matches: 3. DNA of the CDR3: TGTGCCAGCAGCTTAGGACTAGCGGGAGTGGATACGCAGTATTTT. This codes for CASSLGLAGVDTQYF.

This chain links TRBV13 with TRBJ2-1, with TRBD2 identical over 7 bases. The CDR3 extends over 19 amino acids. After removal of 1 base from V and 9 bases from J, the junction contained 21 bases not matched to a gene. Germline CDR1 and CDR2: PRHDT and FYEKMQ (reference sequence). CDR3 sequence (DNA): TGTGCCAGCAGCTTAGAAGCGGGGAGCCCCCGAGCCTGGAGCCCTGAGCAGTTCTTC. Its protein product is CASSLEAGSPRAWSPEQFF.

The V call is TRBV20-1, the J call TRBJ1-1; no clear D. In germline, CDR1 is DFQATT, CDR2 SNEGSKA (reference sequence). V lost 5 bases and J 0 bases, leaving 4 bases between the germline ends. This CDR3 spans 11 amino acids. CDR3 in amino acids: CSALLNTEAFF. CDR3 bases: TGCAGTGCTCTTCTGAACACTGAAGCTTTCTTT.

The chain carries TRBV6-2 or TRBV6-3 and TRBJ2-7; 9 nucleotides match TRBD1. V lost 2 bases and J lost 3; bases outside the gene matches: 14. The CDR3 extends over 18 amino acids. The germline V gene encodes CDR1 MNHEY and CDR2 SVGEGT. CDR3 loop: CASSYPTQGQGSDYEQYF. The DNA for the CDR3 is TGTGCCAGCAGTTACCCGACGCAGGGACAGGGAAGCGACTACGAGCAGTACTTC.

The chain employs TRBV3-1 (or the pseudogene TRBV3-2) and TRBJ2-3, with 7 bases that match TRBD1. Germline V CDR1 and CDR2: LGHDT, YNNKEL (reference sequence). The CDR3 is made up of 13 amino acids. V was pared by 3 bases and J by 7 bases, with 4 bases of the junction left unmatched. CDR3 DNA: TGTGCCAGCAGCCACAGGGGGAAGCATACGCAGTATTTT. The encoded protein is CASSHRGKHTQYF.

The CDR3 DNA sequence: TGTGCCAGTAGTCAACGCCATGGGACTAGCGGATTCTCCTACGAGCAGTACTTC. Translation: CASSQRHGTSGFSYEQYF. The gene calls are TRBV19 and TRBJ2-7; 11 bases map to TRBD2. J lost 0 bases, V lost 5 bases, and 12 bases had no gene match. This CDR3 comprises 18 residues. CDR1 is LNHDA and CDR2 is SQIVND in the germline V gene (reference sequence).

This clone appeared once. V and J are TRBV19 and TRBJ2-1; 9 bases fit TRBD2. The CDR3 extends over 13 amino acids. Looked up from germline, CDR1 is LNHDA and CDR2 is SQIVND (reference sequence). J was trimmed by 10 bases and V by 10 bases; bases with no gene match: 11. This chain's CDR3 is CATLAGGPREQFF. CDR3 coding DNA: TGTGCCACTCTCGCGGGAGGGCCACGCGAGCAGTTCTTC.

The V call is TRBV2, the J call TRBJ1-5, with D perhaps matching TRBD1 (6 bases). Germline CDR1 reads SNHLY; CDR2 reads FYNNEI. The CDR3 is 14 residues long. V gave up 6 bases and J gave up 9 bases, with 18 bases separating them. For the CDR3, the DNA is TGTGCCAGCAGGGAACAGGGTCAGGGGTGGCCCCAGCATTTT. Residues: CASREQGQGWPQHF.